Following are 27 T cell receptor beta chains from one sample sequenced in a study of cytomegalovirus exposure and HLA in healthy donors. Method: immunoSEQ multiplex PCR; TCRdb's copy keeps in-frame clones and lacks some. The sample has roughly 110,000 clones; around 89% are singletons. The source material was PBMCs. The receptor set was obtained from a woman between 18 and 29 years old in good health and CMV-seropositive.

The gene calls are TRBV29-1 and TRBJ2-4; D perhaps matches TRBD1 (6 bases). The CDR3 extends over 12 amino acids. V was trimmed by 7 bases and J by 4 bases, leaving 11 bases between them. The germline V gene has CDR1 SQVTM and CDR2 ANQGSEA. CDR3 nucleotides: TGCAGCGCACAGGGTGAGAAAAACATTCAGTACTTC. Amino acid sequence: CSAQGEKNIQYF.

The V gene is TRBV6-5, the J gene TRBJ2-1; D gene unclear. The germline gives CDR1 MNHEY, CDR2 SVGAGI. V lost 4 bases, J lost 4 bases, and 11 bases lay in between. The CDR3 covers 14 residues. The CDR3, as DNA: TGTGCCAGCAGTTCCCTTCGACTTTACAATGAGCAGTTCTTC. It specifies CASSSLRLYNEQFF.

The DNA of the CDR3 is TGTGCCAGCAGCTTAGAGTCGGTAATCGGGAACACTGAAGCTTTCTTT. It translates to CASSLESVIGNTEAFF. The chain recombines TRBV11-2 with TRBJ1-1; D gene unclear. The CDR3 extends over 16 amino acids. CDR1 and CDR2 (germline): SGHAT, FQNNGV. Deletions cut 0 bases from V and 1 base from J, with 12 bases between.

J is TRBJ2-7 and V is TRBV18, with D possibly matching TRBD2 (6 bases). The CDR3 is 13 residues long. V dropped 8 bases and J dropped 1 base, with 12 bases sitting between them. CDR1 is KGHSH, CDR2 LQKENI, per germline. The CDR3 here is CASQGGGSYEQYF. CDR3 DNA sequence: TGTGCCAGCCAGGGCGGAGGGTCCTACGAGCAGTACTTC.

The V gene is TRBV6-1, the J gene TRBJ2-5; D may be TRBD1 (6 bases). Germline values: CDR1 MNHNS, CDR2 SASEGT. Deletions cut 0 bases from V and 5 bases from J, with 13 bases between. This CDR3 has 15 residues. The CDR3 spells CASSEAKGGWETQYF. In nucleotides, the CDR3 is TGTGCCAGCAGTGAAGCGAAAGGGGGTTGGGAGACCCAGTACTTC.

This clone has a handful of counts. The CDR3 region is CATTGRANEQYF. CDR3 nucleotide sequence: TGTGCCACCACCGGCAGGGCGAACGAGCAGTACTTC. The chain combines TRBV6-5 with TRBJ2-7; the D gene is possibly TRBD1 (5 bases). CDR3 length: 12 amino acids. CDR1 and CDR2 (germline): MNHEY, SVGAGI. V was pared by 10 bases and J by 5 bases, with 15 bases between.

This chain joins TRBV27 and TRBJ1-1; the match to TRBD1 covers 10 bases. CDR1 MNHEY and CDR2 SMNVEV come from the germline V gene (reference sequence). CDR3 size: 15 residues. V lost 3 bases to trimming and J lost 4 bases; unmatched junction nucleotides: 5. Here the CDR3 reads CASSFGTGVVTEAFF. Here the CDR3 DNA reads TGTGCCAGCAGTTTCGGGACAGGGGTGGTCACTGAAGCTTTCTTT.

The chain has TRBV5-4 and TRBJ2-5; 10 bases fit TRBD2. The CDR3 length is 16 residues. The trim removed 3 bases at V and 4 bases at J, leaving 9 bases unmatched. From germline, CDR1 is SGHNT and CDR2 YYREEE (reference sequence). The CDR3 loop reads CASSSPSGGASETQYF. As DNA, the CDR3 is TGTGCCAGCAGCTCGCCCAGCGGGGGGGCCTCAGAGACCCAGTACTTC.

On this clone: The same CDR3 can be traced to other DNA sequences in this sample. The J gene is TRBJ1-5, the V gene TRBV2; 9 bases map to TRBD1. The CDR3 sequence is 15 residues long. The V gene's germline CDR1 is SNHLY and CDR2 FYNNEI. The junction had 5 bases not matched to a gene; V was cut back by 1 base and J by 7 bases. The CDR3 sequence is CASSEDRGRGQPQHF. The CDR3 DNA reads TGTGCCAGCAGTGAAGACAGGGGGCGCGGGCAGCCCCAGCATTTT. The variable domain in full, with the rest retrieved from reference TRBV2 and TRBJ1-5, is EPEVTQTPSHQVTQMGQEVILRCVPISNHLYFYWYRQILGQKVEFLVSFYNNEISEKSEIFDDQFSVERPDGSNFTLKIRSTKLEDSAMYFCASSEDRGRGQPQHFGDGTRLSIL.

The gene calls are TRBV6-1 and TRBJ2-7, with D possibly matching TRBD1 (6 bases). CDR3 size: 12 residues. Germline V gene sequence: CDR1 MNHNS, CDR2 SASEGT. V was pared by 10 bases and J by 0 bases, with 10 bases between. The CDR3: CATRTASYEQYF. The CDR3 DNA reads TGTGCCACCAGGACAGCCTCCTACGAGCAGTACTTC.

The chain is built from TRBV25-1 and TRBJ2-1, with 7 bases identical to TRBD2. Germline CDR1 and CDR2: MGHDK and SYGVNS. The CDR3 consists of 14 residues. V trimming: 8 bases; J trimming: 6 bases; junction bases outside the gene matches: 10. CDR3 DNA: TGTGCCAGCTCAACGGGGTCGGGAGGCAATGAGCAGTTCTTC. Translation: CASSTGSGGNEQFF.

The rearrangement links TRBV5-4 to TRBJ2-7, with 11 bases identical to TRBD2. J gave up 3 bases and V 4 bases, and 6 bases lay outside the gene matches. This CDR3 is 15 amino acids long. CDR1 and CDR2 from the germline V gene are SGHNT and YYREEE (reference sequence). The CDR3 sequence: CASSLLLAGDYEQYF. CDR3 DNA: TGTGCCAGCAGCCTCCTACTAGCGGGGGACTACGAGCAGTACTTC.

The V and J genes are TRBV5-1 and TRBJ1-1, with no clear D. The CDR3 length is 14 residues. The V gene's germline CDR1 is SGHRS and CDR2 YFSETQ. The V and J ends lost 1 base and 2 bases respectively, with 9 bases between them. CDR3 DNA sequence: TGCGCCAGCAGCTTGTCCGAGGGTAACACTGAAGCTTTCTTT. Protein sequence: CASSLSEGNTEAFF.

The V gene is TRBV7-2, the J gene TRBJ2-5, with a weak D call TRBD2 (7 bases). CDR3 size: 14 residues. Trimming removed 5 bases from V and 5 bases from J, with 15 bases in between. Germline CDR1 reads SGHTA; CDR2 reads FQGNSA. The CDR3 DNA is TGTGCCAGCAGCCAGAGGGGGGGGGCTGAGACCCAGTACTTC. This sequence encodes CASSQRGGAETQYF.

The chain couples TRBV18 to TRBJ1-5, with 8 positions matching TRBD1. J was trimmed by 9 bases and V by 6 bases; bases with no gene match: 7. This CDR3 is 13 amino acids long. Germline values: CDR1 KGHSH, CDR2 LQKENI. CDR3 sequence: CASSQGAELPQHF. In DNA, the CDR3 is TGTGCCAGCTCCCAGGGGGCAGAGCTGCCCCAGCATTTT.

The J gene is TRBJ1-4, the V gene TRBV10-3; D is unresolved. V lost 7 bases and J 3 bases, leaving 9 bases between the germline ends. Germline assignment: CDR1 ENHRY and CDR2 SYGVKD. This CDR3 region has 13 residues. Here the CDR3 DNA reads TGTGCCATCAATCGGTCGCCTAATGAAAAACTGTTTTTT. Encoded protein: CAINRSPNEKLFF.

The rearrangement joins TRBV25-1 to TRBJ2-1; TRBD1 matches at 8 bases. The germline gives CDR1 MGHDK, CDR2 SYGVNS. The CDR3 is made up of 13 amino acids. J was trimmed by 7 bases and V by 6 bases; bases with no gene match: 5. For the CDR3, the DNA is TGTGCCAGCAGGACAGGGGCCAGGAATGAGCAGTTCTTC. This codes for CASRTGARNEQFF.

The V and J genes are TRBV6-1 and TRBJ2-5, with a weak D call TRBD1 (6 bases). From germline, CDR1 is MNHNS and CDR2 SASEGT. V was shortened by 0 bases and J by 0 bases, with 14 bases between the two germline ends. The CDR3 is made up of 17 amino acids. The CDR3 DNA reads as TGTGCCAGCAGTGAAGCGCCGGGGACATTGTACCAAGAGACCCAGTACTTC. Its translation: CASSEAPGTLYQETQYF.

The chain combines TRBV6-5 with TRBJ1-3; no definite D call. The CDR3 covers 11 residues. Looked up from germline, CDR1 is MNHEY and CDR2 is SVGAGI. V was pared by 7 bases and J by 6 bases, with 7 bases between. The CDR3 protein is CASTPKNTIYF. The CDR3 bases are TGTGCCAGCACCCCAAAAAACACCATATATTTT.

V gene TRBV6-5 combines with J gene TRBJ2-4, with D possibly matching TRBD1 (5 bases). The CDR3 totals 14 residues. V was shortened by 6 bases and J by 3 bases, with 12 bases between the two germline ends. In germline, CDR1 is MNHEY, CDR2 SVGAGI. In nucleotides, the CDR3 is TGTGCCAGCAGCCCAGGGTCGGACAAAAACATTCAGTACTTC. It yields the protein CASSPGSDKNIQYF.

This chain uses TRBV4-2 with TRBJ2-7, with 10 bases fitting TRBD1. With V trimmed by 3 bases and J by 2 bases, 7 bases remained unmatched. The CDR3 length is 16 residues. Germline loops: CDR1 LGHNA, CDR2 YNFKEQ. The CDR3 loop is CASSHTAGTGAYEQYF. The CDR3 DNA reads TGTGCCAGCAGCCACACAGCCGGGACAGGGGCCTACGAGCAGTACTTC.

This rearrangement joins TRBV27 to TRBJ2-2; the D is unclear. With 6 bases removed from V and 7 bases from J, the gap between germline ends came to 12 bases. The germline gives CDR1 MNHEY, CDR2 SMNVEV (reference sequence). The CDR3 length is 13 residues. CDR3 sequence reads: CASSLFGLGELFF. The CDR3 bases are TGTGCCAGCAGCCTTTTCGGTCTCGGGGAGCTGTTTTTT.

This clone was observed a single time. V gene TRBV2 combines with J gene TRBJ1-2; tentatively, D is TRBD1 (6 bases). The CDR3 runs to 14 residues. CDR1 SNHLY and CDR2 FYNNEI come from the germline V gene. Trimming removed 6 bases from V and 3 bases from J, with 14 bases in between. In nucleotides, the CDR3 is TGTGCCAGCAGGGACAGTTTCCTCTACTATGGCTACACCTTC. Translating it yields CASRDSFLYYGYTF. Together with reference TRBV2 and TRBJ1-2, the CDR3 gives the full variable domain: EPEVTQTPSHQVTQMGQEVILRCVPISNHLYFYWYRQILGQKVEFLVSFYNNEISEKSEIFDDQFSVERPDGSNFTLKIRSTKLEDSAMYFCASRDSFLYYGYTFGSGTRLTVV.

The chain joins TRBV6-5 to TRBJ1-6; maybe TRBD1 (6 bases). Germline assignment: CDR1 MNHEY and CDR2 SVGAGI. The CDR3 sequence is 14 residues long. With 6 bases removed from V and 7 bases from J, the gap between germline ends came to 13 bases. The CDR3 protein is CASRRDNENSPLHF. As DNA, the CDR3 is TGTGCCAGCAGGAGGGACAATGAGAATTCACCCCTCCACTTT.

J is TRBJ2-3 and V is TRBV27; D is undetermined. Trimming cost V 2 bases and J 4 bases, with 13 bases left between them. This CDR3 has 15 residues. The germline V gene encodes CDR1 MNHEY and CDR2 SMNVEV (reference sequence). Here the CDR3 reads CASSLERETSDTQYF. The CDR3 DNA sequence: TGTGCCAGCAGTTTAGAGCGAGAAACCTCAGATACGCAGTATTTT.

The V and J genes are TRBV10-3 and TRBJ2-3; 8 nucleotides agree with TRBD1. The CDR3 covers 15 residues. V gave up 7 bases and J gave up 3 bases; unmatched junction bases: 9. CDR1 is ENHRY and CDR2 is SYGVKD in the germline V gene. DNA of the CDR3: TGTGCCATCAAGCTAACAGGGGGGCATACAGATACGCAGTATTTT. Its protein is CAIKLTGGHTDTQYF.

The rearrangement joins TRBV18 to TRBJ1-3; 8 bases agree with TRBD1. Looked up from germline, CDR1 is KGHSH and CDR2 is LQKENI. This CDR3 has 16 amino acids. V was pared by 3 bases and J by 3 bases, with 7 bases of the junction left unmatched. The CDR3 spells CASSPRDRRGGNTIYF. CDR3 in DNA: TGTGCCAGCTCACCGAGGGACAGGCGGGGTGGAAACACCATATATTTT.